Shown below are 24 T cell receptor beta chains from a single sample sequenced in a study of blood T cell repertoires in COVID-19. Profiling relied on immunoSEQ multiplex PCR, and the TCRdb table lists in-frame clones only, not all of them. The sample records approximately 210,000 clones, 70% to 90% being singletons. Sequenced sample: peripheral blood. The receptors stem from a woman aged 70-85 years with active or convalescent COVID-19.

This clone was detected only once. The chain links TRBV11-1 to TRBJ2-5; 11 nucleotides align to TRBD1. The CDR3 loop spans 15 amino acids. Germline V gene lookup returns CDR1 SGHAT and CDR2 FQDESV (reference sequence). J lost 6 bases, V lost 5 bases, and 8 bases had no gene match. The CDR3 loop is CASSLSDRGRQTQYF. For the CDR3, the DNA is TGTGCCAGCAGCCTCTCGGACAGGGGGCGACAGACCCAGTACTTC.

This clone showed up just once. The chain has TRBV6-6 and TRBJ1-3, with 7 bases fitting TRBD1. V gave up 2 bases and J gave up 16 bases; unmatched junction bases: 8. This CDR3 is built from 12 residues. Germline CDR1 MNHNY, CDR2 SVGAGI (reference sequence). CDR3 sequence: CASSYDYRGQYF. The CDR3 DNA sequence: TGTGCCAGCAGTTACGATTACAGGGGACAGTATTTT.

As to this clone: Other nucleotide sequences from this sample produce the same CDR3. V is TRBV12-3 or TRBV12-4 and J is TRBJ1-1; D is undetermined. This CDR3 spans 13 amino acids. Trimming left V 3 bases short and J 1 base short, with 6 bases between. DNA for the CDR3: TGTGCCAGCAGTTTGTCCCAGAACACTGAAGCTTTCTTT. It specifies CASSLSQNTEAFF.

This clone was found once. The chain is built from TRBV6-5 and TRBJ1-1; TRBD1 matches at 9 bases. CDR3 size: 15 residues. Germline values: CDR1 MNHEY, CDR2 SVGAGI. V lost 2 bases and J lost 6; bases outside the gene matches: 7. The CDR3 DNA reads TGTGCCAGCAGTTACGGGACAGGGCGGAGGGCTGAAGCTTTCTTT. It yields the protein CASSYGTGRRAEAFF.

The chain couples TRBV6-5 to TRBJ2-7; 9 nucleotides align to TRBD2. The junction had 6 bases not matched to a gene; V was cut back by 2 bases and J by 4 bases. CDR3 length equals 15 residues. CDR1 is MNHEY and CDR2 is SVGAGI in the germline V gene. CDR3 protein: CASSYGSGRQYEQYF. In DNA, the CDR3 is TGTGCCAGCAGTTACGGTAGCGGGAGACAATACGAGCAGTACTTC.

This chain connects TRBV11-2 to TRBJ1-1, with a possible D match to TRBD1 (5 bases). Germline CDR1 is SGHAT and CDR2 is FQNNGV. The length of the CDR3 is 15 residues. Trimming took off 0 bases at V and 4 bases at J, with 12 bases between the two ends. The CDR3 loop reads CASSLEGGVFTEAFF. The CDR3 DNA sequence: TGTGCCAGCAGCTTAGAGGGGGGTGTTTTCACTGAAGCTTTCTTT.

This clone was observed many times. The V and J genes are TRBV11-2 and TRBJ1-4; 10 nucleotides align to TRBD1. The V and J ends lost 6 bases and 11 bases, in that order; junction bases with no gene match: 6. Germline CDR1 reads SGHAT; CDR2 reads FQNNGV. The CDR3 is 13 amino acids. The CDR3 bases are TGTGCCAGCAGTCCCTCGACAGGGGGCAAACTGTTTTTT. Translating gives CASSPSTGGKLFF.

V gene TRBV28 combines with J gene TRBJ1-2; D is uncertain. Trimming shortened V by 8 bases and J by 2 bases, and 15 bases separated the two germline ends. This CDR3 has 14 amino acids. Per the germline V gene, CDR1 is MDHEN and CDR2 is SYDVKM. The CDR3 DNA reads as TGTGCCAGCGCCCCTCCCCGGGAAAACTATGGCTACACCTTC. As protein: CASAPPRENYGYTF.

This clone was counted a single time. The CDR3 DNA reads as TGTGCCAGCAGCTTAGGGACAGGGATTACTGGGGCCAACGTCCTGACTTTC. It translates to CASSLGTGITGANVLTF. The chain joins TRBV7-6 to TRBJ2-6; 8 bases agree with TRBD1. CDR1 and CDR2 from the germline V gene are SGHVS and FNYEAQ. CDR3 length: 17 residues. V lost 1 base to trimming and J lost 2 bases; unmatched junction nucleotides: 4.

The chain recombines TRBV19 with TRBJ1-2; weak D call: TRBD1 (5 bases). The CDR3 is 15 amino acids. Per the germline V gene, CDR1 is LNHDA and CDR2 is SQIVND (reference sequence). V dropped 2 bases and J dropped 3 bases, with 13 bases sitting between them. CDR3 DNA sequence: TGTGCCAGTAGTATATTGCGGACACCAGACTATGGCTACACCTTC. As protein: CASSILRTPDYGYTF.

The chain employs TRBV5-8 and TRBJ2-1; 7 bases match TRBD2. CDR1 and CDR2 (germline): SGHTS, YDEGEE. The CDR3 spans 15 residues. V lost 0 bases to trimming and J lost 0 bases; unmatched junction nucleotides: 0. Here the CDR3 DNA reads TGTGCCAGCAGCTTGGGCGGGAGCTCCTACAATGAGCAGTTCTTC. Translated: CASSLGGSSYNEQFF.

The J gene is TRBJ1-2, the V gene TRBV2; 7 bases are a match to TRBD1. The CDR3 is made up of 15 amino acids. Trimming cost V 5 bases and J 8 bases; bases outside gene matches: 14. The germline gives CDR1 SNHLY, CDR2 FYNNEI. CDR3 sequence: CASSKDRVLGDGYTF. The CDR3 region has the DNA TGTGCCAGCAGTAAAGACAGGGTCCTAGGGGACGGCTACACCTTC.

The chain has TRBV5-5 and TRBJ1-1; the D gene is possibly TRBD1 (6 bases). The CDR3 is made up of 14 amino acids. The V gene lost 2 bases and the J gene lost 5 bases, with 13 bases spanning the gap. Germline CDR1 and CDR2: SGHKS and YYEKEE (reference sequence). The CDR3 bases are TGTGCCAGCAGCTTAACTCGAACAGGGACTGAAGCTTTCTTT. Protein: CASSLTRTGTEAFF. Supplemented by reference TRBV5-5 and TRBJ1-1, the full variable domain reads DAGVTQSPTHLIKTRGQQVTLRCSPISGHKSVSWYQQVLGQGPQFIFQYYEKEERGRGNFPDRFSARQFPNYSSELNVNALLLGDSALYLCASSLTRTGTEAFFGQGTRLTVV.

The chain employs TRBV2 and TRBJ2-3; 7 bases match TRBD1. The CDR3 has 13 residues. The germline V gene encodes CDR1 SNHLY and CDR2 FYNNEI. Trimming at V came to 10 bases and at J to 4 bases, leaving 8 bases not matched to a gene. DNA for the CDR3: TGTGCCACCCAGGGGGTGAGTTCAGATACGCAGTATTTT. Translation gives CATQGVSSDTQYF.

The V and J genes are TRBV5-4 and TRBJ2-6, with D uncertain. V was shortened by 1 base and J by 4 bases, with 12 bases between the two germline ends. CDR1 is SGHNT and CDR2 is YYREEE in the germline V gene (reference sequence). The CDR3 has 16 residues. Here the CDR3 DNA reads TGTGCCAGCAGCTTGACAGTTGTCTCCGGGGCCAACGTCCTGACTTTC. Its protein is CASSLTVVSGANVLTF.

V gene TRBV6-5 combines with J gene TRBJ2-7; no definite D call. Germline CDR1 is MNHEY and CDR2 is SVGAGI. The CDR3 totals 12 residues. Trimming shortened V by 5 bases and J by 3 bases, and 8 bases separated the two germline ends. The CDR3 coding sequence is TGTGCCAGCAGTAAGGCTAGCTACGAGCAGTACTTC. This codes for CASSKASYEQYF.

The CDR3 coding sequence is TGCGCCAGCATGAGACTAGCGGGAGGGTCGGATACGCAGTATTTT. Protein product: CASMRLAGGSDTQYF. The chain uses TRBV5-1 and TRBJ2-3; TRBD2 matches 14 bases. Germline lookup yields CDR1 SGHRS and CDR2 YFSETQ. With V trimmed by 6 bases and J by 6 bases, 6 bases remained unmatched. The CDR3 has 15 amino acids.

V gene TRBV3-1 (or the pseudogene TRBV3-2) combines with J gene TRBJ1-6, with TRBD1 matching over 7 bases. Germline assignment: CDR1 LGHDT and CDR2 YNNKEL (reference sequence). The CDR3 loop spans 15 amino acids. The trim removed 4 bases at V and 7 bases at J, leaving 7 bases unmatched. The DNA of the CDR3 is TGTGCCAGCAGCCCCTCGACAGGGTGGAATTCACCCCTCCACTTT. Residues: CASSPSTGWNSPLHF.

The chain carries TRBV9 and TRBJ1-5; 10 bases align to TRBD1. Germline V lookup: CDR1 SGDLS, CDR2 YYNGEE. The trim removed 7 bases at V and 6 bases at J, leaving 7 bases unmatched. The CDR3 has 14 amino acids. For the CDR3, the DNA is TGTGCCAGCTCCCGGGACAGGGGAATTCAGCCCCAGCATTTT. This encodes CASSRDRGIQPQHF.

The rearrangement joins TRBV5-6 to TRBJ1-6; 8 bases agree with TRBD1. The trim removed 0 bases at V and 1 base at J, leaving 3 bases unmatched. This CDR3 has 17 amino acids. CDR1 and CDR2 (germline): SGHDT, YYEEEE. CDR3 region: CASSLGTGYSYNSPLHF. The CDR3 nucleotides are TGTGCCAGCAGCTTGGGGACAGGGTATTCCTATAATTCACCCCTCCACTTT.

The rearrangement links TRBV7-9 to TRBJ1-4; TRBD1 agrees at 9 bases. Trimming took 3 bases from V and 7 from J; bases not matched to a gene: 3. Germline CDR1 and CDR2: SEHNR and FQNEAQ (reference sequence). The length of the CDR3 is 14 residues. The CDR3 here is CASSFDRGGEKLFF. The CDR3 DNA follows: TGTGCCAGCAGCTTTGACAGGGGGGGTGAAAAACTGTTTTTT.

The genes are TRBV10-3 and TRBJ2-6; D gene ambiguous. This CDR3 is built from 14 residues. The germline V and J ends were trimmed by 9 bases and 0 bases, with 9 bases remaining between them. From germline, CDR1 is ENHRY and CDR2 SYGVKD. Written as DNA, the CDR3 is TGTGCCATAAGTCCAGACTCTGGGGCCAACGTCCTGACTTTC. It codes for CAISPDSGANVLTF.

This sequence joins TRBV9 and TRBJ1-5; D is ambiguous. Germline CDR1 reads SGDLS; CDR2 reads YYNGEE. The V gene lost 0 bases and the J gene lost 5 bases, with 6 bases spanning the gap. This CDR3 contains 13 residues. The CDR3 nucleotides are TGTGCCAGCAGCGTAGGCGCCGATCAGCCCCAGCATTTT. Translation gives CASSVGADQPQHF.

The chain employs TRBV19 and TRBJ2-1, with TRBD2 matching 9 bases. With 0 bases clipped from V and 9 bases from J, the junction kept 9 bases outside the gene matches. From germline, CDR1 is LNHDA and CDR2 SQIVND (reference sequence). This CDR3 spans 16 amino acids. CDR3 region: CASSIDGSGSLGEQFF. CDR3 DNA: TGTGCCAGTAGTATAGATGGTAGCGGGAGTCTCGGTGAGCAGTTCTTC.